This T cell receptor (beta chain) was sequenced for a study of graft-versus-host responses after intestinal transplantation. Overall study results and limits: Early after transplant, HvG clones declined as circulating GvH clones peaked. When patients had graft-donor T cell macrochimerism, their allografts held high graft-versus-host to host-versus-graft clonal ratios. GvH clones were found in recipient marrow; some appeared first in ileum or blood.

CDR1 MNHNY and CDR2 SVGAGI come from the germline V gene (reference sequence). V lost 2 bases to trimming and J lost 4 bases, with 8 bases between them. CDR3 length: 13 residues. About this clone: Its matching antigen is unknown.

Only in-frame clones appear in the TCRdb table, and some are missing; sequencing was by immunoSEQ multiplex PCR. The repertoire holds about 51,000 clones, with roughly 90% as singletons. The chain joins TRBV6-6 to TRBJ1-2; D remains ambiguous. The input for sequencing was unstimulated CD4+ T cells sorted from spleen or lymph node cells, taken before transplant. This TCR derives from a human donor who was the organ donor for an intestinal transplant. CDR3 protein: CASSYGGSYGYTF. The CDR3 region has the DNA TGTGCCAGCAGTTACGGAGGAAGCTATGGCTACACCTTC.